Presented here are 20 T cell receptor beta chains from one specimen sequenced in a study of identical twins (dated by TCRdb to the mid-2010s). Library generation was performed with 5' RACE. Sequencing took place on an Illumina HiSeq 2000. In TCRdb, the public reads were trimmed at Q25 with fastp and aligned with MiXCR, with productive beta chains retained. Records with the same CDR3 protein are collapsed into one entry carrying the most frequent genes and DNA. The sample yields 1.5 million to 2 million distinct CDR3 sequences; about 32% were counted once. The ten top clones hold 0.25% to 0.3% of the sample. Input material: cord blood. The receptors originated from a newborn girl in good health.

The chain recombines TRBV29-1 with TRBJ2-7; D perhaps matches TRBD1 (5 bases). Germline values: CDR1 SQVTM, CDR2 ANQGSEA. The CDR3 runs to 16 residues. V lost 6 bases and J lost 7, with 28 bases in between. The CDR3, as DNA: TGCAGCGTCACCGGAAAAGGGGCGCGGTCCTACAATGAGCAGTACTTC. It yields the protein CSVTGKGARSYNEQYF.

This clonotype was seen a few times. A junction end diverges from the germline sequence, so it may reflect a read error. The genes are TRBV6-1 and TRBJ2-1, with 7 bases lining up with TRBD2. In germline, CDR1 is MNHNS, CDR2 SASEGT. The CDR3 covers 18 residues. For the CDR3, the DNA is TGTGCCAGCACCTCACTAGCGTCCCCCCCCCCTCTCTACGATGAGCAGTTCTTC. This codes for CASTSLASPPPLYDEQFF.

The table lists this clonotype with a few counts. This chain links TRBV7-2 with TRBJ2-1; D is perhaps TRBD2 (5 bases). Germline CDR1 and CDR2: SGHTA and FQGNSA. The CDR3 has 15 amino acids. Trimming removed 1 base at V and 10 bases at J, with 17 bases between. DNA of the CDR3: TGTGCCAGCAGCTTAGGGGTTCTAGCCGCCGGAGAGCAGTTCTTC. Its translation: CASSLGVLAAGEQFF.

Here the CDR3 reads CASRTGTGVTEAFF. In DNA, the CDR3 is TGTGCCAGCAGAACCGGGACAGGGGTCACTGAAGCTTTCTTT. The rearrangement joins TRBV7-9 to TRBJ1-1; TRBD1 matches at 10 bases. V lost 6 bases and J lost 4; bases outside the gene matches: 5. The CDR3 extends over 14 amino acids. Germline V CDR1 and CDR2: SEHNR, FQNEAQ (reference sequence). Based on the CDR3 plus reference TRBV7-9 and TRBJ1-1, the full variable domain is DTGVSQNPRHKITKRGQNVTFRCDPISEHNRLYWYRQTLGQGPEFLTYFQNEAQLEKSRLLSDRFSAERPKGSFSTLEIQRTEQGDSAMYLCASRTGTGVTEAFFGQGTRLTVV.

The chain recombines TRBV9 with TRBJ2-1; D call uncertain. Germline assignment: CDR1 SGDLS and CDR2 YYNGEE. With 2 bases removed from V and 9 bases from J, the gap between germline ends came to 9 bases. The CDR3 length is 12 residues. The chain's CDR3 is CASSVPSSEQFF. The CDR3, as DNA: TGTGCCAGCAGCGTTCCATCGAGTGAGCAGTTCTTC.

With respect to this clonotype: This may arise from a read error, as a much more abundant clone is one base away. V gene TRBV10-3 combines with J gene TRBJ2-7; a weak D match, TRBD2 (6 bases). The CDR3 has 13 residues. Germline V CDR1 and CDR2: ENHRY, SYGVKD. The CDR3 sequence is CAIMGGRNYEQSF. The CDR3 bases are TGTGCCATCATGGGGGGTCGGAACTACGAGCAGTCCTTC.

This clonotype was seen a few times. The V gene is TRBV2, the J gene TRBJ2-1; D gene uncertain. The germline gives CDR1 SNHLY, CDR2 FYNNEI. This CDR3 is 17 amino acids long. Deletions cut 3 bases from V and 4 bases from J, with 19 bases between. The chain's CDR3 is CASSDWRLLGGYNEQFF. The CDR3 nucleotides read TGTGCCAGCAGTGATTGGCGACTCCTTGGCGGATACAATGAGCAGTTCTTC.

The CDR3, as DNA: TGCAGCGGCGGACAGGTCAGCTATGGCTACACCTTC. Its translation: CSGGQVSYGYTF. The chain joins TRBV29-1 to TRBJ1-2, with TRBD1 matching over 7 bases. The CDR3 has 12 residues. The germline CDR1 and CDR2 sequences are SQVTM and ANQGSEA. J was trimmed by 4 bases and V by 7 bases; bases with no gene match: 6.

As DNA, the CDR3 is TGCAGCGTGACTAGCAATGAGCAGTACTTC. As protein: CSVTSNEQYF. The J gene is TRBJ2-5, the V gene TRBV29-1, with 7 nucleotides matching TRBD2. Germline trimming cut 6 bases from V and 11 bases from J; bases unmatched to any gene: 6. The length of the CDR3 is 10 residues. Germline assignment: CDR1 SQVTM and CDR2 ANQGSEA.

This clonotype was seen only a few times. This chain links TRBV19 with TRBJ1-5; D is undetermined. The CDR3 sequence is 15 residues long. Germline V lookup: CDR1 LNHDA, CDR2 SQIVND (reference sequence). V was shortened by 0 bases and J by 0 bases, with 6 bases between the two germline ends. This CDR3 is CASSIEPYSNQPQHF. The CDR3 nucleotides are TGTGCCAGTAGTATAGAGCCCTATAGCAATCAGCCCCAGCATTTT. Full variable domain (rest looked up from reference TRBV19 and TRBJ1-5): DGGITQSPKYLFRKEGQNVTLSCEQNLNHDAMYWYRQDPGQGLRLIYYSQIVNDFQKGDIAEGYSVSREKKESFPLTVTSAQKNPTAFYLCASSIEPYSNQPQHFGDGTRLSIL.

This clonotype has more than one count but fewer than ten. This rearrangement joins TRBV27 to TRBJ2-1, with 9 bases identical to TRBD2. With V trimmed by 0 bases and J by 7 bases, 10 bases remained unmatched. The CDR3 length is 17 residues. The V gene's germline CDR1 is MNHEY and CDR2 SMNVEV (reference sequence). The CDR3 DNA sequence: TGTGCCAGCAGTTTATCCGTTTTGCGGGGGGGCTGGAATGAGCAGTTCTTC. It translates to CASSLSVLRGGWNEQFF.

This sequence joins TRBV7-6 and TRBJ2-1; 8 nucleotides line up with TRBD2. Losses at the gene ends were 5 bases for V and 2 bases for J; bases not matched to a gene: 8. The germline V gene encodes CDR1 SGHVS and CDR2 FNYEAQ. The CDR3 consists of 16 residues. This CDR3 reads CASSHHSGETYNEQFF. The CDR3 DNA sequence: TGTGCCAGCAGCCACCATAGCGGGGAAACCTACAATGAGCAGTTCTTC.

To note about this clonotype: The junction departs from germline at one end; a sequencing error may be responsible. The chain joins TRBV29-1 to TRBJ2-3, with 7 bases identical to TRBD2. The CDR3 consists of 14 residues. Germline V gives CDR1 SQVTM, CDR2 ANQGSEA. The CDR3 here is CSAVTSRSTGTQYF. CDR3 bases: TGCAGCGCCGTGACTAGCAGAAGTACAGGTACGCAGTATTTT.

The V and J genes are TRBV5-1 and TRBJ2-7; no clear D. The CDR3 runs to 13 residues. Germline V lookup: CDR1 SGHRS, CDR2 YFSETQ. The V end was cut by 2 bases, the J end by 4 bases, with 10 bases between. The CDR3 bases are TGCGCCAGCAGCTTTGACGGCCTATACGAGCAGTACTTC. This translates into CASSFDGLYEQYF.

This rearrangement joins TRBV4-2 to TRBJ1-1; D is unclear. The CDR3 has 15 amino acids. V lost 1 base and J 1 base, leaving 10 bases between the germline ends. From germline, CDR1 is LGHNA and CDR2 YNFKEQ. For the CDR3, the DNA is TGTGCCAGCAGCCAAGGCGCAGGCAGGAACACTGAAGCTTTCTTT. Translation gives CASSQGAGRNTEAFF.

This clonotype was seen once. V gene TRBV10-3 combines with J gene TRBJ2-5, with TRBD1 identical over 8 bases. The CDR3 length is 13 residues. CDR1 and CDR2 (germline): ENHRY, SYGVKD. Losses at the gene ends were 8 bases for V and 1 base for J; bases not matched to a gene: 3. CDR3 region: CAIGQGVQETQYF. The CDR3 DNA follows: TGTGCCATCGGACAGGGCGTCCAAGAGACCCAGTACTTC.

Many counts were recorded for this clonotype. The CDR3 DNA sequence: TGCAGCGTTTTCGTACTGGACGGAAACATTCAGTACTTC. Translated, it gives CSVFVLDGNIQYF. The chain employs TRBV29-1 and TRBJ2-4; unclear D gene. Germline V CDR1 and CDR2: SQVTM, ANQGSEA. V was pared by 5 bases and J by 6 bases, with 14 bases between. The CDR3 is 13 residues long.

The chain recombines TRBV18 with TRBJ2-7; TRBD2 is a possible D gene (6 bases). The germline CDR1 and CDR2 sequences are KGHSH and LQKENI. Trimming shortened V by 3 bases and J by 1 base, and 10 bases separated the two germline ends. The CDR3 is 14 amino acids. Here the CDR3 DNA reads TGTGCCAGCTCACCGACTAGTGCATCCTACGAGCAGTACTTC. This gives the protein CASSPTSASYEQYF.

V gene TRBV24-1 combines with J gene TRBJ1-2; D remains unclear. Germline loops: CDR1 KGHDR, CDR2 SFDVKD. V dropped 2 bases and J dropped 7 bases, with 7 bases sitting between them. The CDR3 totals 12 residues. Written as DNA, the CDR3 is TGTGCCACCAGTGATTGGGCTGGTGGCTACACCTTC. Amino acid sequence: CATSDWAGGYTF.

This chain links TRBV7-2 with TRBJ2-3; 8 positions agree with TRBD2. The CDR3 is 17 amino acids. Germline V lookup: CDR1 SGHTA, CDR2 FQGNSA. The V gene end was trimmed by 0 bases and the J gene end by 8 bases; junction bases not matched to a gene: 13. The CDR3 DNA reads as TGTGCCAGCAGCTTAGCGCGCAGCGGGAGTGGTTCGGCTACGCAGTATTTT. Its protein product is CASSLARSGSGSATQYF.